The present T cell receptor (beta chain) was sequenced within a study of blood T cell repertoires in COVID-19. Looking at the study overall: PBMCs, B-cell-depleted T cells, or T cells were the source of the cDNA or gDNA that made up the material.

The authors' processing: Estimation of nucleated cell counts was performed using reference gene primer amplification. The data were produced by immunoSEQ multiplex PCR, yet TCRdb's version contains in-frame clones alone and is incomplete. The D gene and trimming were derived from the DNA, and the V and J assignments and clone size from that table. The data hold about 67,000 clones, with 86% observed a single time. The CDR3 sequence is 12 residues long. Germline lookup yields CDR1 LNHDA and CDR2 SQIVND (reference sequence). Losses at the gene ends were 8 bases for V and 10 bases for J; bases not matched to a gene: 9.

The chain has TRBV19 and TRBJ1-2, with TRBD1 matching over 8 bases. The receptor's source is a man aged 45-65 years with active COVID-19. The sample was peripheral blood. CDR3: CASSGTGFSYTF. For the CDR3, the DNA is TGTGCCAGTTCCGGGACAGGTTTTTCCTACACCTTC.